This TCR beta chain was documented in a study of T cell changes during pregnancy in multiple sclerosis. The germline V gene encodes CDR1 LGHNA and CDR2 YNFKEQ. Trimming shortened V by 0 bases and J by 2 bases, and 8 bases separated the two germline ends. The CDR3 consists of 15 residues. Profiling relied on immunoSEQ multiplex PCR, and the TCRdb table lists in-frame clones only, not all of them. The top ten clones hold approximately 12% of a sample with 30,000 to 45,000 clones, roughly 90% of them seen once. The rearrangement uses TRBV4-2 and TRBJ1-5; D is ambiguous. The source was CD8+ T cells from peripheral blood mononuclear cells, collected in the first trimester of pregnancy. The receptor was derived from a female donor with multiple sclerosis, enrolled in a pregnancy study. In DNA, the CDR3 is TGTGCCAGCAGCCAAGATTGGGCAGGCAATCAGCCCCAGCATTTT. This gives the protein CASSQDWAGNQPQHF.